The 25 T cell receptor beta chains given below trace back to one sample, sequenced in a study of cytomegalovirus exposure and HLA in healthy donors. The study ran its PCR with 60 Vbeta and 13 Jbeta primers. Clones were sequenced by immunoSEQ multiplex PCR, and TCRdb holds only the in-frame ones, with some missing. The table lists some 150,000 clones, about 79% of them singletons. The sequencing sample was made of PBMCs. These TCRs come from a female donor in good health and CMV-seropositive.

The chain recombines TRBV18 with TRBJ2-3; 12 bases are shared with TRBD2. V trimming: 6 bases; J trimming: 4 bases; junction bases outside the gene matches: 8. Looked up from germline, CDR1 is KGHSH and CDR2 is LQKENI. The CDR3 is 16 residues long. This CDR3 reads CASSSTSGRGADTQYF. CDR3 DNA: TGTGCCAGCTCGTCGACTAGCGGGAGAGGAGCAGATACGCAGTATTTT.

This clone was counted a few times. The chain joins TRBV27 to TRBJ1-5; TRBD1 might be the D (5 bases). With 6 bases removed from V and 0 bases from J, the gap between germline ends came to 6 bases. The CDR3 is 13 residues long. Germline V gene lookup returns CDR1 MNHEY and CDR2 SMNVEV (reference sequence). This CDR3 is CASRGGSNQPQHF. The CDR3 DNA sequence: TGTGCCAGCAGGGGGGGTAGCAATCAGCCCCAGCATTTT.

This clone appeared a single time. The chain links TRBV5-1 to TRBJ2-1, with 11 bases lining up with TRBD2. This CDR3 spans 16 amino acids. Trimming took 4 bases from V and 8 from J; bases not matched to a gene: 11. Germline loops: CDR1 SGHRS, CDR2 YFSETQ. The CDR3 here is CASSPMRLAGGHEQFF. The CDR3 DNA sequence: TGCGCCAGCAGCCCTATGAGGCTAGCGGGGGGTCATGAGCAGTTCTTC.

The V and J genes are TRBV5-4 and TRBJ2-3; 8 positions agree with TRBD2. Germline V CDR1 and CDR2: SGHNT, YYREEE (reference sequence). Trimming took 0 bases from V and 4 from J; bases not matched to a gene: 10. CDR3 length: 17 residues. This chain's CDR3 is CASSLGLTGGPPDTQYF. In nucleotides, the CDR3 is TGTGCCAGCAGCTTGGGATTGACGGGAGGGCCGCCAGATACGCAGTATTTT.

J is TRBJ2-7 and V is TRBV28, with D possibly matching TRBD2 (5 bases). The CDR3 contains 14 residues. The ends were cut back, 4 bases at V and 3 bases at J, with 13 bases in the middle. The germline V gene encodes CDR1 MDHEN and CDR2 SYDVKM. This chain's CDR3 is CASSSNTRDYEQYF. CDR3 nucleotides: TGTGCCAGCAGTTCCAATACTAGAGACTACGAGCAGTACTTC.

This clone was picked up a small number of times. The genes are TRBV11-3 and TRBJ2-3; a possible D gene is TRBD2 (6 bases). With 5 bases removed from V and 5 bases from J, the gap between germline ends came to 11 bases. This CDR3 region has 13 residues. Germline CDR1 SGHNT, CDR2 YENEEA. CDR3 sequence: CASSSYGGDTQYF. CDR3 DNA: TGTGCCAGCAGCAGCTACGGGGGAGATACGCAGTATTTT.

Regarding this clone: The junction shows a germline mismatch at one end, possibly a read error. The chain recombines TRBV25-1 with TRBJ2-5, with TRBD2 identical over 11 bases. The CDR3 loop spans 16 amino acids. Germline-derived CDR1 and CDR2 are MGHDK and SYGVNS. The DNA for the CDR3 is TGTGCCAGCACTGAAAGACTAGCGGGAATCCAAGAGACCCAGTACTTC. It yields the protein CASTERLAGIQETQYF.

The rearrangement uses TRBV7-6 and TRBJ2-1; the match to TRBD1 covers 7 bases. The CDR3 length is 14 residues. V shed 0 bases and J 9 bases; nucleotides not matched to a gene: 5. Germline CDR1 is SGHVS and CDR2 is FNYEAQ. CDR3 region: CASSLASGGSEQFF. CDR3 nucleotide sequence: TGTGCCAGCAGCTTAGCCTCAGGGGGTTCTGAGCAGTTCTTC.

V usage is TRBV5-1 and J usage is TRBJ2-5, with D unresolved. The J call may be wrong; the DNA end is better matched by TRBJ2-7. This CDR3 is built from 11 residues. Germline values: CDR1 SGHRS, CDR2 YFSETQ. The CDR3 DNA sequence: TGCGCCAGCAGCTCGCCCTACGAGCAGTACTTC. It yields the protein CASSSPYEQYF.

This chain connects TRBV28 to TRBJ2-7; 10 bases agree with TRBD1. There are 16 residues in the CDR3. Germline V gives CDR1 MDHEN, CDR2 SYDVKM. V lost 2 bases and J lost 3; bases outside the gene matches: 7. The CDR3 loop is CASSLPGTGVVYEQYF. DNA for the CDR3: TGTGCCAGCAGTTTACCCGGGACAGGGGTGGTCTACGAGCAGTACTTC.

The genes are TRBV9 and TRBJ1-4, with D maybe TRBD1 (5 bases). Deletions cut 0 bases from V and 7 bases from J, with 10 bases between. The germline CDR1 and CDR2 sequences are SGDLS and YYNGEE. CDR3 length: 14 residues. The CDR3 sequence: CASSVDPGGEKLFF. The CDR3 coding sequence is TGTGCCAGCAGCGTAGACCCGGGGGGTGAAAAACTGTTTTTT.

This chain links TRBV5-8 with TRBJ1-2; D is perhaps TRBD1 (6 bases). This CDR3 region has 15 residues. V shed 4 bases and J shed 0 bases, with 13 bases lying between them. From germline, CDR1 is SGHTS and CDR2 YDEGEE. The CDR3 DNA reads as TGTGCCAGCAGCGAAACGGGACAAGCTAACTATGGCTACACCTTC. Residues: CASSETGQANYGYTF. Filled out from reference TRBV5-8 and TRBJ1-2, the complete variable domain reads EAGVTQSPTHLIKTRGQQATLRCSPISGHTSVYWYQQALGLGLQFLLWYDEGEERNRGNFPPRFSGRQFPNYSSELNVNALELEDSALYLCASSETGQANYGYTFGSGTRLTVV.

With respect to this clone: Other DNA sequences of this sample code for an identical CDR3. The CDR3 protein is CASSPRGTYEQYF. The CDR3 nucleotides read TGTGCCAGCTCACCTAGGGGAACCTACGAGCAGTACTTC. The chain links TRBV18 to TRBJ2-7; a possible D gene is TRBD1 (5 bases). V was trimmed by 3 bases and J by 2 bases, leaving 8 bases between them. This CDR3 is 13 amino acids long. CDR1 and CDR2 from the germline V gene are KGHSH and LQKENI. Variable domain in full (rest from reference TRBV18 and TRBJ2-7): NAGVMQNPRHLVRRRGQEARLRCSPMKGHSHVYWYRQLPEEGLKFMVYLQKENIIDESGMPKERFSAEFPKEGPSILRIQQVVRGDSAAYFCASSPRGTYEQYFGPGTRLTVT.

The genes are TRBV15 and TRBJ1-5; 7 nucleotides agree with TRBD1. The CDR3 consists of 17 residues. Per germline, CDR1 LNHNV and CDR2 YYDKDF (reference sequence). J was trimmed by 7 bases and V by 0 bases; bases with no gene match: 12. The CDR3, as DNA: TGTGCCACCAGCAGAGAACTCCACAGGGGAGGAGGGCAGCCCCAGCATTTT. Its translation: CATSRELHRGGGQPQHF.

This chain connects TRBV9 to TRBJ2-2; 9 bases are a match to TRBD1. V was clipped by 4 bases and J by 6 bases; unmatched bases: 7. CDR1 SGDLS and CDR2 YYNGEE come from the germline V gene. The CDR3 spans 15 residues. This chain's CDR3 is CASSPGTGNPGELFF. The DNA of the CDR3 is TGTGCCAGCAGCCCAGGGACAGGGAATCCCGGGGAGCTGTTTTTT.

The CDR3, as DNA: TGTGCCAGCAGTGAGGGACAGGCCAGAAAAGCTTTCTTT. This translates into CASSEGQARKAFF. The chain employs TRBV25-1 and TRBJ1-1; TRBD1 matches 8 bases. J lost 9 bases, V lost 3 bases, and 6 bases had no gene match. The CDR3 length is 13 residues. Germline V gene lookup returns CDR1 MGHDK and CDR2 SYGVNS.

This clone was detected a few times. The chain uses TRBV5-4 and TRBJ2-7, with TRBD1 matching 8 bases. In germline, CDR1 is SGHNT, CDR2 YYREEE (reference sequence). The V and J ends lost 4 bases and 0 bases, in that order; junction bases with no gene match: 6. The CDR3 totals 15 residues. CDR3 region: CASSPGQGNSYEQYF. The CDR3 nucleotides are TGTGCCAGCAGCCCCGGACAGGGTAACTCCTACGAGCAGTACTTC.

The gene calls are TRBV4-2 and TRBJ2-3, with TRBD2 as a possible D gene (6 bases). V shed 4 bases and J shed 4 bases, with 24 bases lying between them. Germline CDR1 is LGHNA and CDR2 is YNFKEQ. The CDR3 covers 18 residues. CDR3 DNA: TGTGCCAGCAGCCGAGGAGGGCAAGTCGACGGTTACGCAGATACGCAGTATTTT. Residues: CASSRGGQVDGYADTQYF.

V and J are TRBV6-1 and TRBJ2-4; 7 bases line up with TRBD2. V was pared by 6 bases and J by 6 bases, with 5 bases of the junction left unmatched. Looked up from germline, CDR1 is MNHNS and CDR2 is SASEGT. This CDR3 is built from 13 residues. Here the CDR3 DNA reads TGTGCCAGCAGGGGGGAGGGAACAAACATTCAGTACTTC. It specifies CASRGEGTNIQYF.

The chain carries TRBV6-6 and TRBJ1-2, with D possibly being TRBD1 (5 bases). The CDR3 consists of 15 residues. The V gene lost 4 bases and the J gene lost 5 bases, with 17 bases spanning the gap. Germline V gene data show CDR1 as MNHNY and CDR2 as SVGAGI (reference sequence). CDR3: CASSSSEGRAYGYTF. For the CDR3, the DNA is TGTGCCAGCAGTTCATCCGAAGGCAGGGCATATGGCTACACCTTC.

This rearrangement joins TRBV19 to TRBJ2-1; TRBD2 aligns across 9 bases. Per germline, CDR1 LNHDA and CDR2 SQIVND (reference sequence). The CDR3 loop spans 14 amino acids. The ends lost 10 bases at V and 10 bases at J; junction bases unmatched: 14. CDR3 sequence: CATGAGGPLAEQFF. The CDR3 DNA follows: TGTGCCACAGGGGCGGGGGGGCCGCTAGCGGAGCAGTTCTTC.

This CDR3 is CASSGLGLESYNEQFF. DNA for the CDR3: TGTGCCAGCAGCGGGCTCGGACTAGAGTCGTACAATGAGCAGTTCTTC. The rearrangement uses TRBV7-6 and TRBJ2-1; TRBD2 matches 7 bases. J gave up 4 bases and V 5 bases, and 11 bases lay outside the gene matches. The CDR3 extends over 16 amino acids. CDR1 and CDR2 from the germline V gene are SGHVS and FNYEAQ.

The rearrangement joins TRBV5-1 to TRBJ2-5; 7 bases fit TRBD1. Germline V lookup: CDR1 SGHRS, CDR2 YFSETQ. J gave up 5 bases and V 3 bases, and 7 bases lay outside the gene matches. This CDR3 region has 14 residues. CDR3 residues: CASSSTGAGETQYF. The DNA for the CDR3 is TGCGCCAGCAGCTCAACAGGGGCCGGGGAGACCCAGTACTTC.

The chain joins TRBV7-3 to TRBJ2-3, with D possibly matching TRBD1 (5 bases). The V and J ends lost 2 bases and 2 bases respectively, with 11 bases between them. The CDR3 runs to 15 residues. CDR1 SGHTA and CDR2 FQGTGA come from the germline V gene. This CDR3 reads CASSLLSGITDTQYF. The CDR3 nucleotides are TGTGCCAGCAGCTTATTATCAGGGATCACAGATACGCAGTATTTT.

This chain uses TRBV11-2 with TRBJ1-4; possible D gene TRBD1, 5 bases. The CDR3 is 16 residues long. Germline CDR1 is SGHAT and CDR2 is FQNNGV. Trimming left V 1 base short and J 10 bases short, with 19 bases between. The CDR3 sequence is CASSLVGGGGDTKLFF. DNA of the CDR3: TGTGCCAGCAGCTTAGTCGGTGGGGGAGGGGATACAAAACTGTTTTTT.